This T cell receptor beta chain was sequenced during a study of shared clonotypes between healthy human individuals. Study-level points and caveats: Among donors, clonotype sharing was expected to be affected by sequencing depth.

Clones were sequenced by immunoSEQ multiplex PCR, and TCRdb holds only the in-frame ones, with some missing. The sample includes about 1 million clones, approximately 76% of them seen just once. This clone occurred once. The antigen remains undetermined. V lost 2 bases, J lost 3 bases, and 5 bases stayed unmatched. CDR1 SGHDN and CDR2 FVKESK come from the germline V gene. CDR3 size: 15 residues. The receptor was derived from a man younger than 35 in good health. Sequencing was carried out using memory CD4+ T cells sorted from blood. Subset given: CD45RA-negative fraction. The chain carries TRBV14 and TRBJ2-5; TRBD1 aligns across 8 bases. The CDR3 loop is CASSQPMDREETQYF. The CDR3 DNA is TGTGCCAGCAGCCAACCTATGGACAGGGAAGAGACCCAGTACTTC. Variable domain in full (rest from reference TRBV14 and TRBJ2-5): EAGVTQFPSHSVIEKGQTVTLRCDPISGHDNLYWYRRVMGKEIKFLLHFVKESKQDESGMPNNRFLAERTGGTYSTLKVQPAELEDSGVYFCASSQPMDREETQYFGPGTRLLVL.